This T cell receptor (beta chain) derives from a study of blood T cell repertoires in COVID-19. Study-level information: Italy, Spain and the United States were the sources of the convalescent and acute COVID-19 samples.

Per the authors' pipeline: It was from reference gene primer amplification that nucleated cell counts were estimated. Sequencing was performed with immunoSEQ multiplex PCR; in TCRdb, only in-frame clones are kept and a portion is missing. V, J and clone size reflect that table, while D and trimming were determined from the DNA. The sample records some 530,000 clones, 70% to 90% being singletons. The germline gives CDR1 MDHEN, CDR2 SYDVKM. V was pared by 3 bases and J by 4 bases, with 12 bases between. This CDR3 has 15 amino acids. The specimen sequenced was peripheral blood. The V and J genes are TRBV28 and TRBJ2-2; perhaps TRBD2 as D (6 bases). The TCR sequence derives from a human donor in a cohort sampled during active COVID-19. CDR3 nucleotides: TGTGCCAGCAGTTTTTTCCAGGGAGGCACCGGGGAGCTGTTTTTT. Protein product: CASSFFQGGTGELFF.